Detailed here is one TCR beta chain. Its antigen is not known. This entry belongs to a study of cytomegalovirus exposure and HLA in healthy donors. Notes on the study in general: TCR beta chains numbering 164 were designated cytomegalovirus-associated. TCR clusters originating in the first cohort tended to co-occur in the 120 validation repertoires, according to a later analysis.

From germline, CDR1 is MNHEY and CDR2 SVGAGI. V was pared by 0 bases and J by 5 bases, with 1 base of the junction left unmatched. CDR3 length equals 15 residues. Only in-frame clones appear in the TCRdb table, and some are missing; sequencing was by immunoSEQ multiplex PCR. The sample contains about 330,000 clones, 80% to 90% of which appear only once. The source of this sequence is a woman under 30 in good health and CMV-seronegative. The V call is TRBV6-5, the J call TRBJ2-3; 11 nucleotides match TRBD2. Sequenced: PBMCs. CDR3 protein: CASSYSTSGRDTQYF. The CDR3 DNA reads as TGTGCCAGCAGTTACTCAACTAGCGGGAGAGATACGCAGTATTTT.